The TCR beta chain under discussion was sequenced for a study of T cells in Graves' hyperthyroidism and ophthalmopathy. Study-level background: Sampling of peripheral blood happened at initial diagnosis, prior to any treatment.

The sample holds many counts of this clonotype. Antigen: not known. Patients were aged 18 to 65, had disease duration under 2 months, and had newly diagnosed hyperthyroidism. Clinical symptoms, serum thyroxine and TRAb, thyroid ultrasound and orbital computed tomography were used for the diagnoses. Whole-study findings and limits: Most thyroid clonotypes expanded above 0.001 appeared in blood too.

This CDR3 spans 16 amino acids. Trimming removed 6 bases at V and 1 base at J, with 18 bases between. RNA transcripts served as the template for amplifying TCR beta CDR3 regions. The HTBI primer set was used in a first-round RT-PCR of the TCR CDR3. MiXCR, applied by TCRdb to the multiplex PCR reads, yields one record per CDR3 protein. The sample has around 200,000 distinct CDR3 sequences, about a sixth seen once; the top ten hold about 29%. The V gene is TRBV12-3 or TRBV12-4, the J gene TRBJ1-1, with D maybe TRBD1 (6 bases). This clonotype was obtained from a woman aged 45-59 years with Graves' hyperthyroidism. Sequenced material: blood. DNA for the CDR3: TGTGCCAGCAGAGTCCCAGCGACCAGGGGGAACACTGAAGCTTTCTTT. Encoded protein: CASRVPATRGNTEAFF.